This T cell receptor (beta chain) was sequenced in a study of blood T cell repertoires in COVID-19. Using immunoSEQ multiplex PCR, the repertoire was profiled, and TCRdb retains in-frame clones only, with some absent. The sample lists some 56,000 clones, around nine tenths occurring once. The Seattle patients joined while their infection was active and were tracked longitudinally afterward. This CDR3 contains 14 residues. Trimming took 6 bases from V and 0 from J, leaving 12 bases between them. Germline values: CDR1 SQVTM, CDR2 ANQGSEA. This chain uses TRBV29-1 with TRBJ1-3; possible D gene TRBD1, 6 bases. The sample taken for sequencing was peripheral blood. The sequence was collected from a woman aged 60-70 years with COVID-19, enrolled during active disease. The DNA for the CDR3 is TGCAGCGTGGAGAAACAGGGCTCTGGAAACACCATATATTTT. Residues: CSVEKQGSGNTIYF.